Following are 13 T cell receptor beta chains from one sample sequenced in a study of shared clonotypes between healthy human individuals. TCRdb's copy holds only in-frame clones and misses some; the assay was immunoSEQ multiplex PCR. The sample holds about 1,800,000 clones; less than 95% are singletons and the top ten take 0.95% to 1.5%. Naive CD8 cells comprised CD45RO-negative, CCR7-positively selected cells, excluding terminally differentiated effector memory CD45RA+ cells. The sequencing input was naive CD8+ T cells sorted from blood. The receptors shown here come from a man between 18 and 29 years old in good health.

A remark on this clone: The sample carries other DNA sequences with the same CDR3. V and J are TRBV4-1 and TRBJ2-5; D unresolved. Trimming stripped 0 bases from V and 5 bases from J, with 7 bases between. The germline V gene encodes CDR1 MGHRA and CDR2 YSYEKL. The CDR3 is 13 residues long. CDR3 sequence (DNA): TGCGCCAGCAGCCAAGACCCCGAGGAGACCCAGTACTTC. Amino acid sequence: CASSQDPEETQYF.

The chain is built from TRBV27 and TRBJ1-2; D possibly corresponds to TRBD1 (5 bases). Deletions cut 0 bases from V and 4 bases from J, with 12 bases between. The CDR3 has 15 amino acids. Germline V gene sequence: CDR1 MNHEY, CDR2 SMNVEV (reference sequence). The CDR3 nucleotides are TGTGCCAGCAGTTTATCTCCCTTCGACAGCTATGGCTACACCTTC. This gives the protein CASSLSPFDSYGYTF.

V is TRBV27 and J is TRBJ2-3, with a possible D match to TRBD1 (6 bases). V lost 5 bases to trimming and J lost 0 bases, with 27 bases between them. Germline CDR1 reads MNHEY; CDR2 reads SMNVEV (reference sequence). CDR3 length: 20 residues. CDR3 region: CASSLKSGTLTLSSTDTQYF. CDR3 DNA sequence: TGTGCCAGCAGTCTCAAATCCGGGACATTAACCTTATCTAGCACAGATACGCAGTATTTT.

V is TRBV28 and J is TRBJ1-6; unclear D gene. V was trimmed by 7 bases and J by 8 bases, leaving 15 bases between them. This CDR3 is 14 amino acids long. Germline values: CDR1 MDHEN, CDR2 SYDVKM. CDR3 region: CASTLGLRDSPLHF. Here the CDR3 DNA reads TGTGCCAGCACCTTGGGCTTGAGGGATTCACCCCTCCACTTT. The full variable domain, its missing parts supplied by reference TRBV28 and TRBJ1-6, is DVKVTQSSRYLVKRTGEKVFLECVQDMDHENMFWYRQDPGLGLRLIYFSYDVKMKEKGDIPEGYSVSREKKERFSLILESASTNQTSMYLCASTLGLRDSPLHFGNGTRLTVT.

In nucleotides, the CDR3 is TGTGCCAGCAACGGACAGGGATTGTATGGCTACACCTTC. The encoded protein is CASNGQGLYGYTF. The chain joins TRBV2 to TRBJ1-2; the match to TRBD1 covers 8 bases. V gave up 7 bases and J gave up 5 bases; unmatched junction bases: 6. CDR3 length equals 13 residues. Germline CDR1 reads SNHLY; CDR2 reads FYNNEI.

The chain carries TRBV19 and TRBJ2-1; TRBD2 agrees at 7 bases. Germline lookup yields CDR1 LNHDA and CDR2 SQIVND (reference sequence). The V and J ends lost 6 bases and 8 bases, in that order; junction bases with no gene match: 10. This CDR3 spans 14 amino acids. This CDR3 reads CASRSGGSSHEQFF. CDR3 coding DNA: TGTGCCAGTAGATCGGGCGGGAGCTCACATGAGCAGTTCTTC.

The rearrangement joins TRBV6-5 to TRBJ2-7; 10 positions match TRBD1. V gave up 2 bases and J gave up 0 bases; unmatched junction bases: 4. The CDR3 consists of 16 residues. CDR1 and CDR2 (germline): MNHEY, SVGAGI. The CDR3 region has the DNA TGTGCCAGCAGTTACGGGACAGGGGACAGCTCCTACGAGCAGTACTTC. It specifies CASSYGTGDSSYEQYF.

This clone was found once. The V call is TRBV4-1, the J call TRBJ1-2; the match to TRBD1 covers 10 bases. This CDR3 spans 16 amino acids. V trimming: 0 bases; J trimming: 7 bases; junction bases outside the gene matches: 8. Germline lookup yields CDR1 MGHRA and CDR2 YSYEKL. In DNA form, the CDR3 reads TGCGCCAGCAGCCAAGATCCCGGGACAGGGGATTTTGGCTACACCTTC. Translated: CASSQDPGTGDFGYTF.

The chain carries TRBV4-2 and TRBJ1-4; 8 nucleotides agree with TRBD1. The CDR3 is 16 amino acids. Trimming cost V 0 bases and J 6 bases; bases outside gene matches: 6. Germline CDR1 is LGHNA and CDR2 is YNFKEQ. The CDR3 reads CASSQESTGVDEKLFF. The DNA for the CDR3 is TGTGCCAGCAGCCAAGAATCGACAGGGGTCGATGAAAAACTGTTTTTT.

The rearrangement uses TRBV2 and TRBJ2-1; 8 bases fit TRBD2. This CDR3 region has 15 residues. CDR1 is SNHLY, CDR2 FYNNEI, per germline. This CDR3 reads CAPDLSTRGDNEQFF. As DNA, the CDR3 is TGTGCTCCTGATCTTTCGACGCGGGGGGACAATGAGCAGTTCTTC.

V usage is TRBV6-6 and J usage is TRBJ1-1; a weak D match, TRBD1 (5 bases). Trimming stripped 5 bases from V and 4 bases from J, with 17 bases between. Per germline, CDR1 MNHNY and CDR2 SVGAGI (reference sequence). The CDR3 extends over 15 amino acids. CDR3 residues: CASSQYNRLATEAFF. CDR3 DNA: TGTGCCAGCAGTCAATATAACAGGCTAGCCACTGAAGCTTTCTTT.

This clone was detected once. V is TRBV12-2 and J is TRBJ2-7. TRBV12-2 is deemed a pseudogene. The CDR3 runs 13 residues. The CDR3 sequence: CASRLSPNYEQYF. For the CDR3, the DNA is TGTGCAAGTCGCTTATCTCCGAACTACGAGCAGTACTTC.

The CDR3 protein is CASGLALDGTGELFF. For the CDR3, the DNA is TGTGCTAGTGGTTTGGCCTTAGACGGCACCGGGGAGCTGTTTTTT. The genes are TRBV12-5 and TRBJ2-2; no firm D call. This CDR3 has 15 residues. The germline V and J ends were trimmed by 1 base and 4 bases, with 10 bases remaining between them. The germline gives CDR1 LGHNT, CDR2 FRNRAP.